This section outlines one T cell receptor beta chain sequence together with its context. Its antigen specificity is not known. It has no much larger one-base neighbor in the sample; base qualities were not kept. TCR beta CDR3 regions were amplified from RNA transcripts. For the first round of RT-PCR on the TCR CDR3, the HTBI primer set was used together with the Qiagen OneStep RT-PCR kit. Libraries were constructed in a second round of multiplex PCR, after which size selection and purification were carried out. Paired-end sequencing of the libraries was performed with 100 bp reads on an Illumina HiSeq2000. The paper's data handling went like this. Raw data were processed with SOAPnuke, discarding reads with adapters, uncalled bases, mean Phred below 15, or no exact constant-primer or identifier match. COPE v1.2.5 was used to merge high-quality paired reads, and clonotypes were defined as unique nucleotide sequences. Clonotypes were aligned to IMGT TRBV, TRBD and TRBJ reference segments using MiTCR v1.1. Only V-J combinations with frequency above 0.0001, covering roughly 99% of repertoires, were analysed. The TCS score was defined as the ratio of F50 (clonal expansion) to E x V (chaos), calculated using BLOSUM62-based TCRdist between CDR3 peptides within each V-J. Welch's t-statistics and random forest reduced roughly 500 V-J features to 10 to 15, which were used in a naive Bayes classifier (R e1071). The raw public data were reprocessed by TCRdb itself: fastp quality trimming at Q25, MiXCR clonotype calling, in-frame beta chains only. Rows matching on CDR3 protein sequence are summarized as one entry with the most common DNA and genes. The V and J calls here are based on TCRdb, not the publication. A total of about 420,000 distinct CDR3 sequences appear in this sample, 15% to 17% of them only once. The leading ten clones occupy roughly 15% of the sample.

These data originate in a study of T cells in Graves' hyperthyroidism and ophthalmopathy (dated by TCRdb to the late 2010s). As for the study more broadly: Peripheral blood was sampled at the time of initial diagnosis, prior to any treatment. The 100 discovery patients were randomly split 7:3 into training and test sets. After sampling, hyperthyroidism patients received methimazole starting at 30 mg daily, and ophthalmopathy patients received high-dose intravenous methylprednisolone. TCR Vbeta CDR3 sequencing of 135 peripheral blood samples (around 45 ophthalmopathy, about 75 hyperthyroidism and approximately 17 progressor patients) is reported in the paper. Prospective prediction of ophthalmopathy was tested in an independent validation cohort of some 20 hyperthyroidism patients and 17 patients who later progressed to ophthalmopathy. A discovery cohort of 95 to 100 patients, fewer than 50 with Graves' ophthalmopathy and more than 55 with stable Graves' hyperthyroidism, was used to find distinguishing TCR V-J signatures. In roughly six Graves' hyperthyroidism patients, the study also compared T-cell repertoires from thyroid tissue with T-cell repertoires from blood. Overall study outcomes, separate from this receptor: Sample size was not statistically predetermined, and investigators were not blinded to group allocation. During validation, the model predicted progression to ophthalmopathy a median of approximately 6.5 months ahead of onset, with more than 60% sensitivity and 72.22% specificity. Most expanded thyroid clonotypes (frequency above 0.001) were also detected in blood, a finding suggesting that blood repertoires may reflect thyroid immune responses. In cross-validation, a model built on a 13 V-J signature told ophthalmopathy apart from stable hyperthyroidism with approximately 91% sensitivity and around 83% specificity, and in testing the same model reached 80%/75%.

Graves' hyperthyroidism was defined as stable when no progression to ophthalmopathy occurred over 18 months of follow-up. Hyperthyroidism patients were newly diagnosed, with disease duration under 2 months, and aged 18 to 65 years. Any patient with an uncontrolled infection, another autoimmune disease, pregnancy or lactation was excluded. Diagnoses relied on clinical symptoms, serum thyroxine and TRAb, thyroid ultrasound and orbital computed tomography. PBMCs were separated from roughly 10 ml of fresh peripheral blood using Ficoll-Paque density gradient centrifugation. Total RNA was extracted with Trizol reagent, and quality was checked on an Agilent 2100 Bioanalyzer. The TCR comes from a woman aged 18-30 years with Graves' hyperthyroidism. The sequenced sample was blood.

The CDR3 sequence is CATSDSSAGATPSYEQYF. The nucleotide sequence reads as follows: TGTGCCACCAGTGATTCCTCCGCCGGGGCGACCCCCTCCTACGAGCAGTACTTC. The receptor chain draws on TRBV24-1 and TRBJ2-7; the D segment is perhaps TRBD1 or TRBD2, each sharing 5 matched bases. Counted from cysteine to phenylalanine, this CDR3 has 18 amino acids. Only the CDR3 region is kept as DNA, spanning 54 bases read in frame from base 1. V loses 2 bases of germline sequence and J loses 0 bases, and the interval between the two ends is 19 bases. Sequences KGHDR (CDR1) and SFDVKD (CDR2) are obtained from the germline V gene.